This T cell receptor (beta chain) is drawn from a study of blood T cell repertoires in COVID-19. Study-level information: Acute-phase and convalescent COVID-19 samples originated in the United States, Italy and Spain. The analysed material was cDNA or gDNA that came from T cells, B-cell-depleted T cells, or PBMCs.

In the authors' methods: Amplification of reference gene primers was used by the study to estimate nucleated cell counts. Repertoires were generated with immunoSEQ multiplex PCR, while TCRdb's copy carries only in-frame clones and drops some. V, J and clone size were drawn from that table, and D and trimming were deduced from the DNA. The table has approximately 80,000 clones, around 81% seen once. The CDR3 has 13 amino acids. The germline V and J ends were trimmed by 5 bases and 0 bases, with 7 bases remaining between them. Per germline, CDR1 SGHNT and CDR2 YYREEE (reference sequence). The specimen sequenced was peripheral blood. The sequence was obtained from an older woman with acute or convalescent COVID-19. The chain is built from TRBV5-4 and TRBJ2-3; D is ambiguous. As DNA, the CDR3 is TGTGCCAGCAGGGAGCTTAGCACAGATACGCAGTATTTT. It translates to CASRELSTDTQYF. The complete variable domain, with remaining parts taken from reference TRBV5-4 and TRBJ2-3, reads ETGVTQSPTHLIKTRGQQVTLRCSSQSGHNTVSWYQQALGQGPQFIFQYYREEENGRGNFPPRFSGLQFPNYSSELNVNALELDDSALYLCASRELSTDTQYFGPGTRLTVL.